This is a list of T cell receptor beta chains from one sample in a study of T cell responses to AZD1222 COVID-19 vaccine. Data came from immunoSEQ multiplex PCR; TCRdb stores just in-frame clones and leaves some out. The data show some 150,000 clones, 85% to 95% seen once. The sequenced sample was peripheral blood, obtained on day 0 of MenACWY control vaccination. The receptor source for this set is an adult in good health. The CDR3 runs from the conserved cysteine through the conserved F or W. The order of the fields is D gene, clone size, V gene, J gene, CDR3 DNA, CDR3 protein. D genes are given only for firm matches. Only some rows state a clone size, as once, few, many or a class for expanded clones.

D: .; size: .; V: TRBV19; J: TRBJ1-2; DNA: TGTGCCAGTAGTATAATGGGGACGGTGTATGGCTACACCTTC; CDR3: CASSIMGTVYGYTF
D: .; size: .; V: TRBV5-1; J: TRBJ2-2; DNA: TGCGCCAGCAGCCTGGGGTCTGGCGGGGAGCTGTTTTTT; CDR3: CASSLGSGGELFF
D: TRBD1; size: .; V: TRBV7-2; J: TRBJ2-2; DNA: TGTGCCAGCAGCCTGCCGAGGGACAGGGTAGTCGGCGGGGAGCTGTTTTTT; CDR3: CASSLPRDRVVGGELFF
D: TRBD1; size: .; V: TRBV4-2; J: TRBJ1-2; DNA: TGTGCCAGCAGCCAAGATCCTAACAGGGGAGCCTATGGCTACACCTTC; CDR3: CASSQDPNRGAYGYTF
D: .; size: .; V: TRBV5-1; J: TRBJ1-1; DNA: TGCGCCAGCAGCTTGGAATCCCTCCACACTGAAGCTTTCTTT; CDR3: CASSLESLHTEAFF
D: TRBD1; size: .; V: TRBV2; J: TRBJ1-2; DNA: TGTGCCAGCAGTACGGGACAGGGGGCTCGAGGCTACACCTTC; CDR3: CASSTGQGARGYTF
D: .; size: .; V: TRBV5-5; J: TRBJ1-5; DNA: TGTGCCAGCAGCTTCAGGGATGGCAATCAGCCCCAGCATTTT; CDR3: CASSFRDGNQPQHF
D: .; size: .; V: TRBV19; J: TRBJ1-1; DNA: TGTGCCAGTAGTCGGGGGACAACGAACACTGAAGCTTTCTTT; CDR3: CASSRGTTNTEAFF
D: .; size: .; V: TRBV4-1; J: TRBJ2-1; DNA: TGCGCCAGCAGCCAAGAATTGGGGTTCCGCTCCTACAATGAGCAGTTCTTC; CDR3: CASSQELGFRSYNEQFF
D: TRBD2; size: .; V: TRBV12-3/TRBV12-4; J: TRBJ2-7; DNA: TGTGCCAGCAGCCAGGGACTAGCTAACGAGCAGTACTTC; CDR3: CASSQGLANEQYF
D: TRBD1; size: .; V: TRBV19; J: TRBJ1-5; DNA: TGTGCCAGTAGCATGGGGCGGACAGGGGGTAAATCGGATCAGCCCCAGCATTTT; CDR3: CASSMGRTGGKSDQPQHF
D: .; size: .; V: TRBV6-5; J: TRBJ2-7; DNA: TGTGCCAGCAGTTACTCGGGCAGCCGCTACGAGCAGTACTTC; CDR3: CASSYSGSRYEQYF
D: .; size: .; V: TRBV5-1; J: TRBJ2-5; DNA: TGCGCCAGCAGCTTGGGGCCCCAAGAGACCCAGTACTTC; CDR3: CASSLGPQETQYF
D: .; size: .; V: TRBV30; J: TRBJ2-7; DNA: TGTGCCTGGAGTGCAGTAATTGGTCCCTACGAGCAGTACTTC; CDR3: CAWSAVIGPYEQYF
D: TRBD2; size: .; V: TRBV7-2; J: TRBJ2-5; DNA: TGTGCCAGCAGCTTTAGAGCGCTAGCGGGGCAAGAGACCCAGTACTTC; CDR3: CASSFRALAGQETQYF
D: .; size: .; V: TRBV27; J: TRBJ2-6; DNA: TGTGCCAGCAGTCAGCTCGGTGGGGCCAACGTCCTGACTTTC; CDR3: CASSQLGGANVLTF
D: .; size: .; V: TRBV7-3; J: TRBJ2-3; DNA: TGTGCCAGCAGCCTATTCTGGTCTCGGGGAGATACGCAGTATTTT; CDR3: CASSLFWSRGDTQYF
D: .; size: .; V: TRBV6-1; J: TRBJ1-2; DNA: TGTGCCAGCATTGAACTGGGGGGTGTTGACTATGGCTACACCTTC; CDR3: CASIELGGVDYGYTF
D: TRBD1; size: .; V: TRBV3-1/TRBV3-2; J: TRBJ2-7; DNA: TGTGCCAGCAGCCCATGGGACAGCCCCTACGAGCAGTACTTC; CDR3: CASSPWDSPYEQYF
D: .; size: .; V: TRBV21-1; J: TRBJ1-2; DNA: TGTGCCAGCAGCAACGTGATTGGCTACACCTTC; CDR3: CASSNVIGYTF
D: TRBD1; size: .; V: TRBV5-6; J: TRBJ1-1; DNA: TGTGCCAGCAGCGCCGGGACAGGGGGCCAAGCTTTCTTT; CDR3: CASSAGTGGQAFF
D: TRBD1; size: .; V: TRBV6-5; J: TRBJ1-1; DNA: TGTGCCAGCAGTTACTCGACAGGGGGTCTTCGGTCGGAAGCTTTCTTT; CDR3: CASSYSTGGLRSEAFF
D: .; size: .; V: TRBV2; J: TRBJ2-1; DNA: TGTGCCGGCAGTGAACGGGGTCATGAGCAGTTCTTC; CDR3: CAGSERGHEQFF
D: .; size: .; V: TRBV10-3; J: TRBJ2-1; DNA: TGTGCCATCAGTGAGTCAGGGTGGGGGGCGTACAATGAGCAGTTCTTC; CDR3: CAISESGWGAYNEQFF
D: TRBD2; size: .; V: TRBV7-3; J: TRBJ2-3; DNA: TGTGCCAGCAGCTTAAGGGGAGCGGGAGATCTGTGGGGCACAGATACGCAGTATTTT; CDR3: CASSLRGAGDLWGTDTQYF
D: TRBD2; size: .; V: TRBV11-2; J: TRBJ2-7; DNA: TGTGCCAGCCAGCTAGCGGACACCGAGCAGTACTTC; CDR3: CASQLADTEQYF
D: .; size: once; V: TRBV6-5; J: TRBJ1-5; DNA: TGTGCCAGCAGCATTATCGGTCAGCCCCAGCATTTT; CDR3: CASSIIGQPQHF
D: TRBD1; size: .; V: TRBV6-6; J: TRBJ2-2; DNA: TGTGCCAGCAGTTACTCAACAGGGGGAACCGGGGAGCTGTTTTTT; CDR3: CASSYSTGGTGELFF
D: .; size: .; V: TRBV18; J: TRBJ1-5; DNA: TGTGCCAGCTCCCAAGGGATTGATCAGCCCCAGCATTTT; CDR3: CASSQGIDQPQHF
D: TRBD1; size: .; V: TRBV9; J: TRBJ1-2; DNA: TGTGCCAGCAGCCCCAGACAGGGGAGGGGATATGGCTACACCTTC; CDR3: CASSPRQGRGYGYTF
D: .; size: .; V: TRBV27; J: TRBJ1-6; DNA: TGTGCCAGCAGTCTATATAATTCACCCCTCCACTTT; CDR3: CASSLYNSPLHF
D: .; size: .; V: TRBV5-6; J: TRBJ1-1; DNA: TGTGCCAGCAGCTTGGGGGAGGTCCGAAGAACGAACACTGAAGCTTTCTTT; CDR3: CASSLGEVRRTNTEAFF
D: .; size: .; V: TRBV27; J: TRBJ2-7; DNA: TGTGCCAGCAGTTGGGGGGGCCATTACGAGCAGTACTTC; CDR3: CASSWGGHYEQYF
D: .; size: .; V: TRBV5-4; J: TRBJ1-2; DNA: TGTGCCAGCACCTTGGGCGGGGACGGCTATGGCTACACCTTC; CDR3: CASTLGGDGYGYTF
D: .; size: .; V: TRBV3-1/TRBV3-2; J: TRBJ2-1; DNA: TGTGCCAGCAGCCCGAATCCTATGGATGAGCAGTTCTTC; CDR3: CASSPNPMDEQFF
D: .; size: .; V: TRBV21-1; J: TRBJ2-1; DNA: TGTGCGCATATATTTATAGAGCAGTTCTTC; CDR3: CAHIFIEQFF
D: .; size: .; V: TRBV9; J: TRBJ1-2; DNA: TGTGCCAGCAGCCCTCGTCCCGTAGGGGTTGTATATGAGGGCTACACCTTC; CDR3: CASSPRPVGVVYEGYTF
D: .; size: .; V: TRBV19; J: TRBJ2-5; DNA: TGTGCCAGTAGTATGGATTCAGGGCACGGAGAGACCCAGTACTTC; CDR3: CASSMDSGHGETQYF
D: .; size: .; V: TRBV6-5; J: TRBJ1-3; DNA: TGTGCCAGCAGCAGCACCACCCAATCTGGAAACACCATATATTTT; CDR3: CASSSTTQSGNTIYF
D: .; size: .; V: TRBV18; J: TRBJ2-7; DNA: TGTGCCAGCTCACTTCCCGGGACAACCTCCTACGAGCAGTACTTC; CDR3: CASSLPGTTSYEQYF
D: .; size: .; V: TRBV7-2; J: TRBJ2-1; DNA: TGTGCCAGCAGCCTATTCGGTCTCGATGAGCAGTTCTTC; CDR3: CASSLFGLDEQFF
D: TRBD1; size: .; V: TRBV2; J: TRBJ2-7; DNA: TGTGCCAGCAGACCTAGCCTGACAGGGGTCGAGCAGTACTTC; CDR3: CASRPSLTGVEQYF
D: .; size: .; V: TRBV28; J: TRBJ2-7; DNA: TGTGCCAGCGATGACAGGCGAGGCTACGAGCAGTACTTC; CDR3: CASDDRRGYEQYF
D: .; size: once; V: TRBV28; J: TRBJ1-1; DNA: TGTGCCAGCAGTACTCTCCACCCCCGGGCTGAAGCTTTCTTT; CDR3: CASSTLHPRAEAFF
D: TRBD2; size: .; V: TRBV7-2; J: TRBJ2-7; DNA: TGTGCCAGCAGCGGAAGCGGGGGGGCTGTGCAGTACTTC; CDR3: CASSGSGGAVQYF
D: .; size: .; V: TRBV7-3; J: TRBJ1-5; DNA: TGTGCCAGCAGCTTAAAATCAAACGGCATAACACGGTCTAGCAATCAGCCCCAGCATTTT; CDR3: CASSLKSNGITRSSNQPQHF
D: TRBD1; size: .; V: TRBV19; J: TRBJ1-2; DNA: TGTGCCAGCGGGAATGACAGGGTTCGCGGCTACACCTTC; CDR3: CASGNDRVRGYTF